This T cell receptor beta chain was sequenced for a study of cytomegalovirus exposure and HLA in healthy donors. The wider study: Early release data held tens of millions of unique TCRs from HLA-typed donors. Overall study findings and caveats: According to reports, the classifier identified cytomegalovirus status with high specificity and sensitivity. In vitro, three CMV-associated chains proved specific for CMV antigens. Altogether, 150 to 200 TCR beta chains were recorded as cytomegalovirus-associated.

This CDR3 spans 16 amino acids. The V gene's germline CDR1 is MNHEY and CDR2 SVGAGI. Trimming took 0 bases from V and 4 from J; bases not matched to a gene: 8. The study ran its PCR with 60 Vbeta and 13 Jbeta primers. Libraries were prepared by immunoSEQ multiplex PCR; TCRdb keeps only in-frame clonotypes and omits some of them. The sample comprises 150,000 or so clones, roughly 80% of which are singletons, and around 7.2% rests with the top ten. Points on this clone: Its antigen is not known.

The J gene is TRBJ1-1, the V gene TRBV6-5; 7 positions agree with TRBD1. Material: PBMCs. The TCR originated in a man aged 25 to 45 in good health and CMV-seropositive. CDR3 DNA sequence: TGTGCCAGCAGTTACTCGAAGGAACAGGGGAGCACTGAAGCTTTCTTT. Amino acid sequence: CASSYSKEQGSTEAFF.